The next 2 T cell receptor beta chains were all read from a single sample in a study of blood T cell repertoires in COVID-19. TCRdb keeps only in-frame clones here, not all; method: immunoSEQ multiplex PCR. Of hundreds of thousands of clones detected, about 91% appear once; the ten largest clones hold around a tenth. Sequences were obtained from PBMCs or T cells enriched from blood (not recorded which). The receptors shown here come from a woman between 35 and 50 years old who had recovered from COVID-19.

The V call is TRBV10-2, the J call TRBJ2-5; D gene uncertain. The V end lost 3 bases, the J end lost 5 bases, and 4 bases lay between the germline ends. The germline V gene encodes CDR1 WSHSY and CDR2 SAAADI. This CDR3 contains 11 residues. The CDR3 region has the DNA TGCGCCAGCAGTGAACATGAGACCCAGTACTTC. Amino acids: CASSEHETQYF.

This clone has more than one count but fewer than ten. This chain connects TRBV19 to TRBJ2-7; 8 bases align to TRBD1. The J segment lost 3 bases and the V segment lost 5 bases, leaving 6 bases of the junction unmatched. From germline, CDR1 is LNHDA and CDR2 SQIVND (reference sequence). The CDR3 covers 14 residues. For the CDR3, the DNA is TGTGCCAGTAGTTCGCAGACAGGGGTCTACGAGCAGTACTTC. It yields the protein CASSSQTGVYEQYF.